A single sample is the source of the 13 T cell receptor beta chains below, sequenced in a study of blood T cell repertoires in COVID-19. The repertoire was sequenced with immunoSEQ multiplex PCR; TCRdb's copy has only in-frame clones and lacks some. This sample has approximately 58,000 clones, with more than 90% found just once. Sequencing was performed on peripheral blood. The receptor source for this set is a human donor in a cohort sampled during active COVID-19.

The chain joins TRBV25-1 to TRBJ2-2; 7 bases fit TRBD1. The CDR3 sequence is 17 residues long. The V gene's germline CDR1 is MGHDK and CDR2 SYGVNS. The V segment lost 0 bases and the J segment 6 bases; nucleotides outside the gene matches: 10. CDR3 sequence: CASSEYEWVRGPGELFF. The DNA of the CDR3 is TGTGCCAGCAGTGAATATGAGTGGGTTAGGGGGCCCGGGGAGCTGTTTTTT.

The gene calls are TRBV30 and TRBJ2-2, with TRBD1 matching over 8 bases. From germline, CDR1 is GTSNPN and CDR2 SVGIG (reference sequence). The CDR3 is made up of 15 amino acids. V was pared by 2 bases and J by 5 bases, with 7 bases of the junction left unmatched. The CDR3 loop reads CAWSMLDRDTGELFF. The CDR3 DNA follows: TGTGCCTGGAGTATGTTGGACAGGGATACCGGGGAGCTGTTTTTT.

This chain joins TRBV3-1 (or the pseudogene TRBV3-2) and TRBJ1-2, with no clear D. Per the germline V gene, CDR1 is LGHDT and CDR2 is YNNKEL (reference sequence). The V end was cut by 0 bases, the J end by 2 bases, with 13 bases between. CDR3 length: 16 residues. CDR3 bases: TGTGCCAGCAGCCAAGAAGGAGGGATGGAGAACTATGGCTACACCTTC. Translated, it gives CASSQEGGMENYGYTF.

The chain is built from TRBV10-3 and TRBJ2-5; 7 bases align to TRBD2. Per the germline V gene, CDR1 is ENHRY and CDR2 is SYGVKD. V was clipped by 4 bases and J by 7 bases; unmatched bases: 9. The length of the CDR3 is 14 residues. The CDR3 DNA reads as TGTGCCATCAGTGGACTAGCTTCGGTCCGGACCCAGTACTTC. It translates to CAISGLASVRTQYF.

The chain uses TRBV24-1 and TRBJ2-1; 8 bases are shared with TRBD1. Germline CDR1 is KGHDR and CDR2 is SFDVKD. The CDR3 is 14 residues long. Trimming at V came to 5 bases and at J to 5 bases, leaving 4 bases not matched to a gene. DNA of the CDR3: TGTGCCACCAGTGCCGGACAGGGTAACAATGAGCAGTTCTTC. It translates to CATSAGQGNNEQFF.

This sequence joins TRBV19 and TRBJ1-2; the D is unclear. This CDR3 comprises 12 residues. Germline loops: CDR1 LNHDA, CDR2 SQIVND (reference sequence). Trimming pared 10 bases from V and 0 bases from J, leaving 9 bases between. The CDR3 region has the DNA TGTGCCACCTATACTGCTAACTATGGCTACACCTTC. This codes for CATYTANYGYTF.

Here the CDR3 DNA reads TGTGCCAGCAGTGAAGGGCTGCGGGGGAATTACGAGCAGTACGTC. Amino acid sequence: CASSEGLRGNYEQYV. The V call is TRBV6-1, the J call TRBJ2-7; 7 bases fit TRBD2. CDR1 and CDR2 from the germline V gene are MNHNS and SASEGT. The V gene end was trimmed by 1 base and the J gene end by 4 bases; junction bases not matched to a gene: 7. This CDR3 comprises 15 residues.

This chain links TRBV5-8 with TRBJ2-3, with 8 nucleotides matching TRBD1. This CDR3 is built from 15 residues. Germline V gene data show CDR1 as SGHTS and CDR2 as YDEGEE. The V gene end was trimmed by 6 bases and the J gene end by 3 bases; junction bases not matched to a gene: 9. In DNA, the CDR3 is TGTGCCAGCAACTCCCGGACAGGGTGGACAGATACGCAGTATTTT. Its translation: CASNSRTGWTDTQYF.

The chain carries TRBV29-1 and TRBJ2-3; D unclear. The CDR3 runs to 12 residues. The V and J ends lost 7 bases and 4 bases respectively, with 12 bases between them. The germline gives CDR1 SQVTM, CDR2 ANQGSEA. The CDR3 spells CSDRQFPDTQYF. CDR3 nucleotides: TGCAGCGATCGACAATTTCCAGATACGCAGTATTTT.

The CDR3 region is CASSLPPGKLNTEAFF. The CDR3 DNA sequence: TGCGCCAGCAGCCTCCCCCCGGGAAAGCTGAACACTGAAGCTTTCTTT. This sequence joins TRBV5-1 and TRBJ1-1, with D unclear. The V end lost 4 bases, the J end lost 0 bases, and 16 bases lay between the germline ends. This CDR3 contains 16 residues. Per germline, CDR1 SGHRS and CDR2 YFSETQ.

The rearrangement uses TRBV10-3 and TRBJ2-3; TRBD2 is a possible D gene (6 bases). The germline CDR1 and CDR2 sequences are ENHRY and SYGVKD. The CDR3 consists of 12 residues. Between the trimmed V and J ends, which lost 8 bases and 6 bases, there was a span of 12 bases. The CDR3 loop is CAIGEAKDTQYF. The DNA of the CDR3 is TGTGCCATCGGGGAGGCAAAGGATACGCAGTATTTT.

The chain links TRBV3-1 (or the pseudogene TRBV3-2) to TRBJ1-5; D not resolved. The CDR3 covers 15 residues. Germline assignment: CDR1 LGHDT and CDR2 YNNKEL (reference sequence). V shed 1 base and J shed 3 bases, with 10 bases lying between them. The CDR3 bases are TGTGCCAGCAGCCAAGCGCCGGGAGACAATCAGCCCCAGCATTTT. Translation gives CASSQAPGDNQPQHF.

This clone was seen more than once but under ten times. The chain couples TRBV2 to TRBJ2-7; no reliable D call. The germline V gene has CDR1 SNHLY and CDR2 FYNNEI. The ends were cut back, 1 base at V and 3 bases at J, with 4 bases in the middle. There are 12 residues in the CDR3. In DNA form, the CDR3 reads TGTGCCAGCAGTGAAGGTTACTACGAGCAGTACTTC. Translated, it gives CASSEGYYEQYF.